This TCR beta chain was recorded in a study of low-dose radiotherapy and immunotherapy resistance in tumors (dated by TCRdb to 2022 to 2024). The study in broad terms: In Cohort 1, each fraction delivered 0.5 Gy every 2 weeks, and the prescribed total PTV dose was 6.5 Gy. In Cohort 2, 1 Gy per fraction was delivered every two weeks, for a total of 13 Gy over 26 weeks. Eight patients were included in the translational analysis, namely three from the first dose cohort plus the first five from the second dose cohort. Cyclophosphamide 200 mg/m2 was given intravenously every two weeks, one day before each radiation and immunotherapy administration. Patients took aspirin 300 mg orally once daily for four cycles, starting on cycle 1 day 1. Nivolumab was administered intravenously as a 240 mg flat dose every two weeks, and ipilimumab was administered intravenously at 1 mg/kg every six weeks. No randomization into treatment groups was done for the people taking part in the trial.

According to the germline V gene, CDR1 reads MNHEY and CDR2 reads SVGEGT. From cysteine to phenylalanine, the CDR3 is 15 amino acids long. The read is trimmed to its CDR3 DNA, 45 bases read in frame from base 1. Deletion took 5 bases off V and 0 bases off J, with a span of 14 bases between the germline ends. The sequencer was an Illumina HiSeq 2500. Superscript III and a set of TRAV- and TRBV-specific primers were used to synthesize first-strand cDNA, so that both TCRalpha and TCRbeta chains were covered. TCRs were amplified for 20 PCR cycles with Phusion, using a constant-region primer paired with the adapter attached to the V primers. Isolated mRNA was amplified with the MessageAmp II aRNA Amplification Kit, using an approximately 16-hour in vitro transcription at 37°C. The Dynabeads mRNA DIRECT Purification Kit was used to isolate mRNA for TCR sequencing. A second roughly 24-cycle Phusion PCR added indexed Illumina adapters, and products were purified with AMPure XP beads. The source study handled its data this way. Using custom Perl scripts, TCR sequences encoding the same protein were pooled, out-of-frame sequences were removed, and the abundance of each clonotype was computed. Any TCR sequence backed by just one read was left out of the analysis. Repertoire metrics included Shannon entropy, Gini index, clonality, richness, and frequency of TCRs shared between repertoires. TCRdb applied fastp at Q25 and MiXCR to the public reads, then kept only in-frame beta chains. Every CDR3 protein is listed once, alongside the most common genes and DNA of its rows. The V and J calls reflect TCRdb's pipeline rather than the authors' work. The sample data list more than 50,000 distinct CDR3 sequences, and less than 25% of these were observed just once. The leading ten clones occupy under 6.5% of the sample.

Taken with the paper, the label for time point translates to: before trial treatment. Donors were enrolled in RACIN, a single-arm phase I dose-escalation trial in which nivolumab, ipilimumab, aspirin, low-dose cyclophosphamide and low-dose radiotherapy were combined. Patients with advanced, TIL-negative solid tumors were considered eligible. Comment on this clonotype: The antigen it binds to is not known. No per-base quality is available; no much larger clone lies one base away.

This specimen was PBMCs, taken before treatment. The TCR originated in a male donor with prostate cancer. The chain employs TRBV6-2 or TRBV6-3 and TRBJ2-7; perhaps TRBD2 is the D gene, with 6 bases matching. The CDR3 here reads CASSEEWTNSYEQYF. DNA sequence: TGTGCCAGCAGTGAAGAGTGGACTAACTCCTACGAGCAGTACTTC.